This T cell receptor (beta chain) was recovered during a study of cytomegalovirus exposure and HLA in healthy donors. Study-level points and caveats: The CMV antigen specificity of three CMV-associated chains was confirmed through in vitro analysis. V- and J-gene trimming in TCR beta was tied to a missense DCLRE1C variant by an analysis performed later. Earlier results showed most TCR beta V segments being productive about 90% or about 30% of the time.

Both 60 Vbeta primers and 13 Jbeta primers went into the PCR. Authors' methods: It was a later analysis that counted about 80 million unique TCR beta chains, of which around 11 million were shared. Using immunoSEQ multiplex PCR, the repertoire was profiled, and TCRdb retains in-frame clones only, with some absent. V and J calls and clone size follow that table, whereas D and trimming were derived from the DNA. Of 150,000 to 200,000 clones listed, around 84% are singletons. About this clone itself: Its antigen is currently unknown.

The CDR3 length is 18 residues. Trimming took off 4 bases at V and 3 bases at J, with 21 bases between the two ends. Germline CDR1 MNHNS, CDR2 SASEGT. The rearrangement joins TRBV6-1 to TRBJ2-2; TRBD1 might be the D (5 bases). This receptor was obtained from a boy younger than 10 in good health and CMV-seronegative. Material for sequencing was PBMCs. Here the CDR3 reads CASSARAVQAIDTGELFF. In DNA form, the CDR3 reads TGTGCCAGCAGTGCCAGGGCCGTCCAAGCCATCGACACCGGGGAGCTGTTTTTT.